Listed here are 11 T cell receptor beta chains from one sample, sequenced in a study of control samples from healthy donors and cancer patients. Sequencing was performed with immunoSEQ multiplex PCR; in TCRdb, only in-frame clones are kept and a portion is missing. Among about 43,000 clones listed, around 94% were seen once. The sequencing sample was made of blood. These receptors all come from a man in his fifties or sixties in good health.

This clone was observed once. V is TRBV18 and J is TRBJ2-3; D may be TRBD2 (6 bases). This CDR3 spans 14 amino acids. V lost 1 base to trimming and J lost 4 bases, with 9 bases between them. Germline lookup yields CDR1 KGHSH and CDR2 LQKENI. The CDR3 DNA reads TGTGCCAGCTCACCACTAGCGGTCGCAGATACGCAGTATTTT. Protein sequence: CASSPLAVADTQYF.

This rearrangement joins TRBV7-3 to TRBJ2-3; D is undetermined. Between the trimmed V and J ends, which lost 0 bases and 4 bases, there was a span of 5 bases. The CDR3 runs 13 residues. Germline V CDR1 and CDR2: SGHTA, FQGTGA. DNA of the CDR3: TGTGCCAGCAGCTTAACAGGGCCAGATACGCAGTATTTT. Amino acid sequence: CASSLTGPDTQYF.

The chain couples TRBV7-9 to TRBJ2-1, with D maybe TRBD1 (7 bases). This CDR3 region has 16 residues. Trimming pared 5 bases from V and 8 bases from J, leaving 22 bases between. Germline CDR1 SEHNR, CDR2 FQNEAQ (reference sequence). CDR3 region: CASSPAGRQGLHEQFF. The CDR3 DNA follows: TGTGCCAGCAGCCCGGCGGGGAGACAGGGCCTTCATGAGCAGTTCTTC.

The chain links TRBV20-1 to TRBJ2-7; 8 bases line up with TRBD2. Looked up from germline, CDR1 is DFQATT and CDR2 is SNEGSKA (reference sequence). This CDR3 is built from 12 residues. V dropped 3 bases and J dropped 3; count of bases not matched to a gene: 1. The CDR3 nucleotides read TGCAGTGCTAGTAGCGGGAACTACGAGCAGTACTTC. Its translation is CSASSGNYEQYF.

V usage is TRBV24-1 and J usage is TRBJ2-5; D uncertain. Trimming shortened V by 8 bases and J by 0 bases, and 3 bases separated the two germline ends. The CDR3 covers 11 residues. Germline CDR1 KGHDR, CDR2 SFDVKD. The CDR3 DNA reads TGTGCCACCATGTACCAAGAGACCCAGTACTTC. This translates into CATMYQETQYF.

The J gene is TRBJ2-2, the V gene TRBV19, with D possibly being TRBD2 (5 bases). The germline V and J ends were trimmed by 1 base and 7 bases, with 7 bases remaining between them. Germline CDR1 LNHDA, CDR2 SQIVND (reference sequence). This CDR3 comprises 13 residues. CDR3 bases: TGTGCCAGTAGTATAGCGGGATTCGGGGAGCTGTTTTTT. Encoded protein: CASSIAGFGELFF.

This chain connects TRBV27 to TRBJ2-7, with D possibly TRBD1 on 5 matching bases. CDR1 is MNHEY, CDR2 SMNVEV, per germline (reference sequence). V lost 5 bases, J lost 6 bases, and 8 bases lay in between. This CDR3 has 11 amino acids. CDR3 region: CASSQGSEQYF. In nucleotides, the CDR3 is TGTGCCAGCAGTCAGGGAAGCGAGCAGTACTTC.

There are a few counts of this clone. The chain has TRBV21-1 and TRBJ1-1; TRBD1 reflects the table's D call only, with no check against the DNA. TRBV21-1 is given as a pseudogene. CDR3 length equals 14 residues. The CDR3 loop is CASSNGSRDTEAFF. CDR3 nucleotides: TGTGCCAGCAGCAACGGAAGCAGGGACACTGAAGCTTTCTTT.

V gene TRBV29-1 combines with J gene TRBJ2-7; no clear D. Trimming removed 4 bases at V and 6 bases at J, with 13 bases between. CDR3 length: 12 residues. Germline-derived CDR1 and CDR2 are SQVTM and ANQGSEA. The CDR3, as DNA: TGCAGCGTTGGTCCGATCCCCGGCGAGCAGTACTTC. It yields the protein CSVGPIPGEQYF.

The chain carries TRBV9 and TRBJ1-2; D is uncertain. From germline, CDR1 is SGDLS and CDR2 YYNGEE. The CDR3 has 13 residues. The ends were cut back, 0 bases at V and 13 bases at J, with 16 bases in the middle. The CDR3 sequence is CASSVVPRHPPTF. The CDR3 DNA is TGTGCCAGCAGCGTAGTCCCTCGACATCCCCCCACCTTC.

The rearrangement uses TRBV7-2 and TRBJ1-1; D is unresolved. This CDR3 region has 15 residues. Per the germline V gene, CDR1 is SGHTA and CDR2 is FQGNSA. Trimming took 0 bases from V and 2 from J, leaving 10 bases between them. CDR3 residues: CASSLARTANTEAFF. CDR3 bases: TGTGCCAGCAGCTTAGCGCGGACGGCTAACACTGAAGCTTTCTTT.